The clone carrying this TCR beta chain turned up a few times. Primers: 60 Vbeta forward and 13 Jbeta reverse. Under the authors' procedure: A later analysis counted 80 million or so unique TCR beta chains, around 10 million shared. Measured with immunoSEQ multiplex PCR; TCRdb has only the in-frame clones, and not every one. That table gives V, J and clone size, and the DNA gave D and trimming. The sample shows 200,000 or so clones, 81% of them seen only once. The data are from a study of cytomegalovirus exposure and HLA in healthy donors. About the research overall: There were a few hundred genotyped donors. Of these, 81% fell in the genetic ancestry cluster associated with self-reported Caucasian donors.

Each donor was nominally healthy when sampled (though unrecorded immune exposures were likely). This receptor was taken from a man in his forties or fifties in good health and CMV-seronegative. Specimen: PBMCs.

Here the CDR3 reads CASSMIGSISNQPQHF. CDR3 sequence (DNA): TGTGCCAGTAGTATGATCGGTTCCATTAGCAATCAGCCCCAGCATTTT. The gene calls are TRBV19 and TRBJ1-5; D gene ambiguous. The V gene's germline CDR1 is LNHDA and CDR2 SQIVND (reference sequence). This CDR3 region has 16 residues. Deletions cut 3 bases from V and 0 bases from J, with 12 bases between. The full variable domain, completed using reference TRBV19 and TRBJ1-5, is DGGITQSPKYLFRKEGQNVTLSCEQNLNHDAMYWYRQDPGQGLRLIYYSQIVNDFQKGDIAEGYSVSREKKESFPLTVTSAQKNPTAFYLCASSMIGSISNQPQHFGDGTRLSIL.